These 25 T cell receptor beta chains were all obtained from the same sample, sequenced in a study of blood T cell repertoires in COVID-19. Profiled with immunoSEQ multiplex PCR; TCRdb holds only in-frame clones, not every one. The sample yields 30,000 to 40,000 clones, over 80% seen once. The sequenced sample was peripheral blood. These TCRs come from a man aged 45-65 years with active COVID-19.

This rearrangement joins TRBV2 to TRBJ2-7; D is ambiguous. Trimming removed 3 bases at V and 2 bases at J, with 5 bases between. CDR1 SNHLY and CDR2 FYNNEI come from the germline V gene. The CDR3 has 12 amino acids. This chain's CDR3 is CASSDGAYEQYF. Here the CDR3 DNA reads TGTGCCAGCAGTGACGGAGCCTACGAGCAGTACTTC.

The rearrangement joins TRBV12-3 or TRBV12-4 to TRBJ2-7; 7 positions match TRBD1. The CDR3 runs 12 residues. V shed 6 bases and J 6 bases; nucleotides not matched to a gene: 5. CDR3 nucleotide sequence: TGTGCCAGCAGATACAGGGGATCCGAGCAGTACTTC. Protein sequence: CASRYRGSEQYF.

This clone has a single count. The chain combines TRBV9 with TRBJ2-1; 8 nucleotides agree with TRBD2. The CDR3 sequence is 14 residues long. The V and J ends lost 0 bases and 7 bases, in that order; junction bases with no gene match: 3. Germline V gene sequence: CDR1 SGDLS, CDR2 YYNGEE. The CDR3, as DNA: TGTGCCAGCAGCGTAGGCGGGGGGATGAATGAGCAGTTCTTC. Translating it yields CASSVGGGMNEQFF. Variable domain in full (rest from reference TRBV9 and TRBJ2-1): DSGVTQTPKHLITATGQRVTLRCSPRSGDLSVYWYQQSLDQGLQFLIQYYNGEERAKGNILERFSAQQFPDLHSELNLSSLELGDSALYFCASSVGGGMNEQFFGPGTRLTVL.

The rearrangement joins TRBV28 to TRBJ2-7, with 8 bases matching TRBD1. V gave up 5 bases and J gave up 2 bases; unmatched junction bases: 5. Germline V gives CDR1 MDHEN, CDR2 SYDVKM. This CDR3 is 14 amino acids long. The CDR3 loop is CASSPGQATYEQYF. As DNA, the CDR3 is TGTGCCAGCAGTCCGGGACAGGCTACCTACGAGCAGTACTTC.

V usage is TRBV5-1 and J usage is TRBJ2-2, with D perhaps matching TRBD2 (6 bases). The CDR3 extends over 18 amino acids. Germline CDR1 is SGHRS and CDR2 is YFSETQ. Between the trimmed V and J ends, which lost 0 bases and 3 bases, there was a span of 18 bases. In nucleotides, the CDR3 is TGCGCCAGCAGCTTGGACGGCGGGGTGAGGACGGACACCGGGGAGCTGTTTTTT. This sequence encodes CASSLDGGVRTDTGELFF.

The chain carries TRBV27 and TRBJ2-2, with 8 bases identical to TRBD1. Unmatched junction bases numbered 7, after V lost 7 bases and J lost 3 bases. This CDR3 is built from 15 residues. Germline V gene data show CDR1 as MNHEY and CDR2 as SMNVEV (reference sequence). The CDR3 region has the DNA TGTGCCAGCAACGCAGGGGGCGGATACACCGGGGAGCTGTTTTTT. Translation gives CASNAGGGYTGELFF.

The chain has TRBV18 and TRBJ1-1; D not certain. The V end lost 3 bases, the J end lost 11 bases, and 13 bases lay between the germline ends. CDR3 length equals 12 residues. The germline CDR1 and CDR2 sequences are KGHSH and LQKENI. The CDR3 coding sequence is TGTGCCAGCTCACCTTACCATGGGGAGGCTTTCTTT. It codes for CASSPYHGEAFF.

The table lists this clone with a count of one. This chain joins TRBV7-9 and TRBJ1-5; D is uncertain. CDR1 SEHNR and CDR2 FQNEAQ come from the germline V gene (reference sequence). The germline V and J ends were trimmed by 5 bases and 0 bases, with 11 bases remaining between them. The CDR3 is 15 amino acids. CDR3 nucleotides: TGTGCCAGCAGCCCACATGACAATAGCAATCAGCCCCAGCATTTT. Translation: CASSPHDNSNQPQHF. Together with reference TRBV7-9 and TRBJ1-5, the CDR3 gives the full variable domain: DTGVSQNPRHKITKRGQNVTFRCDPISEHNRLYWYRQTLGQGPEFLTYFQNEAQLEKSRLLSDRFSAERPKGSFSTLEIQRTEQGDSAMYLCASSPHDNSNQPQHFGDGTRLSIL.

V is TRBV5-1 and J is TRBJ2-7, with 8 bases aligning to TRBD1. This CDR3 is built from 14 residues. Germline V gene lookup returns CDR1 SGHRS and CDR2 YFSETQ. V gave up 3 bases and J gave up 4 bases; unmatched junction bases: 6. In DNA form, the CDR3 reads TGCGCCAGCAGCTCGGCGGACAGGGAGTACGAGCAGTACTTC. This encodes CASSSADREYEQYF.

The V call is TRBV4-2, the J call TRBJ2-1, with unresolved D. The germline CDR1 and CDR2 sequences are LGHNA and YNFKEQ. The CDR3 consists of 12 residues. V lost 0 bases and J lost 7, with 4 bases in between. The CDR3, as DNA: TGTGCCAGCAGCCAAGATGCGAATGAGCAGTTCTTC. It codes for CASSQDANEQFF.

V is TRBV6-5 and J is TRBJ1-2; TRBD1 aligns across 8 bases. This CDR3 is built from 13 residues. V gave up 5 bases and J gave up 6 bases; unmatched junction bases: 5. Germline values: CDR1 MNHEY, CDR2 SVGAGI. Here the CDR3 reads CASSIQGANGYTF. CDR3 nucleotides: TGTGCCAGCAGTATCCAGGGGGCGAATGGCTACACCTTC.

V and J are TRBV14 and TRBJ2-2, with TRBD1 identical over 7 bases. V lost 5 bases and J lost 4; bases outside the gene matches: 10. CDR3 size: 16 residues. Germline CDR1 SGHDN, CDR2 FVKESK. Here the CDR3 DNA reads TGTGCCAGCAGCACCCCGACAGGGATTATCACCGGGGAGCTGTTTTTT. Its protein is CASSTPTGIITGELFF.

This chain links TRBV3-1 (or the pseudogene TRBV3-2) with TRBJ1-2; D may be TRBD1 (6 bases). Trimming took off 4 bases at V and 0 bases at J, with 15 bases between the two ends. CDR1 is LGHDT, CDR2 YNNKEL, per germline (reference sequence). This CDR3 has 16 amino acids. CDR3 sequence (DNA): TGTGCCAGCAGCCGATTGACAGGCCCTTCTAACTATGGCTACACCTTC. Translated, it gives CASSRLTGPSNYGYTF.

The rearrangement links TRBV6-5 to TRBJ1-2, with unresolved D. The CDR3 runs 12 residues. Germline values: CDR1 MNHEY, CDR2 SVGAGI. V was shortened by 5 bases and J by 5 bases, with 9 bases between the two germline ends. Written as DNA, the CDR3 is TGTGCCAGCAGTCAGACGGGTTATGGCTACACCTTC. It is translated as CASSQTGYGYTF.

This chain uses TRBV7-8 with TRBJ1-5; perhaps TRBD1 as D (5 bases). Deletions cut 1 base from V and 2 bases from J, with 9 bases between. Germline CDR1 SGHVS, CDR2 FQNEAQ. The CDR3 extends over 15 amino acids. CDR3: CASSLVGAGNQPQHF. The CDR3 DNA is TGTGCCAGCAGCTTAGTAGGGGCTGGCAATCAGCCCCAGCATTTT.

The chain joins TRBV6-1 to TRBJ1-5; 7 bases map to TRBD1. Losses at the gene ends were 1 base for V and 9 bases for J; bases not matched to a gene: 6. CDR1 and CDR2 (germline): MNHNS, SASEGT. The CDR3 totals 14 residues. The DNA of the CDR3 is TGTGCCAGCAGTGAAGATCCAGGGGGGAGGCCCCAGCATTTT. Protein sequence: CASSEDPGGRPQHF.

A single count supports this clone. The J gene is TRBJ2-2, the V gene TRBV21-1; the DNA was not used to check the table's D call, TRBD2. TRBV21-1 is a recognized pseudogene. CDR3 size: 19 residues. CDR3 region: CASSKLLKPHYRPTGELFF. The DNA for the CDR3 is TGTGCCAGCAGCAAACTCCTAAAACCCCACTATAGACCCACCGGGGAGCTGTTTTTT.

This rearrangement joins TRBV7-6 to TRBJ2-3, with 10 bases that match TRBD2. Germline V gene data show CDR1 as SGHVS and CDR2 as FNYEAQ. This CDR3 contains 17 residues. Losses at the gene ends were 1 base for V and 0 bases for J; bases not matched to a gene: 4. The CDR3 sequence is CASSLVLAGPSTDTQYF. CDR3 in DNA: TGTGCCAGCAGCTTAGTACTAGCGGGGCCCAGCACAGATACGCAGTATTTT.

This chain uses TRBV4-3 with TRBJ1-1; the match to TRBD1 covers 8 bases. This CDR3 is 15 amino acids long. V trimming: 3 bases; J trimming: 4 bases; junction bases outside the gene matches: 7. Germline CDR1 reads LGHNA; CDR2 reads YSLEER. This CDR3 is CASSHGTGGSTEAFF. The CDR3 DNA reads TGCGCCAGCAGCCACGGGACAGGAGGGAGCACTGAAGCTTTCTTT.

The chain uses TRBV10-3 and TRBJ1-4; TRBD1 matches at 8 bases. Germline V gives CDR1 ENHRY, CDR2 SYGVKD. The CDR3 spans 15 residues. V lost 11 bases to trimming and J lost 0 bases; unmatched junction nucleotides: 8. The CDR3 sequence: CAARRGPSTNEKLFF. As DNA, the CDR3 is TGTGCCGCGCGCAGGGGGCCCTCAACTAATGAAAAACTGTTTTTT.

DNA of the CDR3: TGCAGTGATCTGACAGGGCCAGAGCAGTTCTTC. This gives the protein CSDLTGPEQFF. The chain has TRBV20-1 and TRBJ2-1, with 7 bases fitting TRBD1. With 7 bases clipped from V and 10 bases from J, the junction kept 7 bases outside the gene matches. CDR3 size: 11 residues. Germline V lookup: CDR1 DFQATT, CDR2 SNEGSKA (reference sequence).

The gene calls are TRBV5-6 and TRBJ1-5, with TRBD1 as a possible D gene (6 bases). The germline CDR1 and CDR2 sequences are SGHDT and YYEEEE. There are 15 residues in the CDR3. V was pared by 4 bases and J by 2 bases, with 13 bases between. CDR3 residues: CASSRGQWGNQPQHF. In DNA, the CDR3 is TGTGCCAGCAGCAGAGGACAGTGGGGCAATCAGCCCCAGCATTTT.

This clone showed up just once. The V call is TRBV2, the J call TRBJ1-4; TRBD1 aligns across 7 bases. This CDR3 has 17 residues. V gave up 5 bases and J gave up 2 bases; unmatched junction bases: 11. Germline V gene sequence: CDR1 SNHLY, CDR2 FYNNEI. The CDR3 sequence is CASSLDRVEVTNEKLFF. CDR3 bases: TGTGCCAGCAGTCTCGACAGGGTCGAGGTTACTAATGAAAAACTGTTTTTT.

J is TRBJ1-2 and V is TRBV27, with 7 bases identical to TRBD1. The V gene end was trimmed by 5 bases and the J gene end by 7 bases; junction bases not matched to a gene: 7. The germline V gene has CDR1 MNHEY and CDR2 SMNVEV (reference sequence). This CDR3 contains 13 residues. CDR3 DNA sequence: TGTGCCAGCAGTGCTATACAGGGGTTTGGCTACACCTTC. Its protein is CASSAIQGFGYTF.

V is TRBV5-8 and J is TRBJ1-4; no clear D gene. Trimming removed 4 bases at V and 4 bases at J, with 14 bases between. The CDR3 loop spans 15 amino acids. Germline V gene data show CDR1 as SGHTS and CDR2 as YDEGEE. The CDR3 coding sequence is TGTGCCAGCAGCCGGCGCCTAGGAGATAATGAAAAACTGTTTTTT. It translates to CASSRRLGDNEKLFF.